This T cell receptor (beta chain) was captured in a study of T cells in Graves' hyperthyroidism and ophthalmopathy. The TCR beta CDR3 regions underwent amplification using RNA transcripts as the source. HTBI primers were used for first-round RT-PCR of the TCR CDR3. MiXCR was run by TCRdb on the multiplex PCR reads, yielding one entry per CDR3 protein. The sample consists of fewer than 650,000 distinct CDR3 sequences, around 15% of them appearing once. From less than 13 ml of fresh peripheral blood, PBMCs were isolated. CDR1 is MDHEN and CDR2 is SYDVKM in the germline V gene. This CDR3 comprises 15 residues. The V and J ends lost 5 bases and 6 bases, in that order; junction bases with no gene match: 11. This clonotype has a count of ten or more.

This clonotype was obtained from a woman aged 35 to 49 with Graves' ophthalmopathy. Sequenced: blood. V gene TRBV28 combines with J gene TRBJ2-7; 9 bases match TRBD2. CDR3 DNA sequence: TGTGCCAGCAGTCCCTTAGCGGGAGACCTAAGCGAGCAGTACTTC. Its protein is CASSPLAGDLSEQYF.